The present T cell receptor (beta chain) was sequenced within a study of T cell changes during pregnancy in multiple sclerosis. The data were produced by immunoSEQ multiplex PCR, yet TCRdb's version contains in-frame clones alone and is incomplete. Among 91,000 or so clones listed, roughly 92% were seen once. Germline loops: CDR1 SNHLY, CDR2 FYNNEI. V was shortened by 7 bases and J by 4 bases, with 18 bases between the two germline ends. The CDR3 consists of 15 residues. The chain joins TRBV2 to TRBJ2-3; D gene unclear. Sequencing used peripheral blood, obtained after pregnancy. This receptor was taken from a female donor with multiple sclerosis, enrolled in a pregnancy study. The CDR3 nucleotides read TGTGCCAGCAACGCTGAGAGTGCGTTGGCAGATACGCAGTATTTT. This translates into CASNAESALADTQYF.